The 9 T cell receptor beta chains below all came from one sample that was sequenced in a study of blood T cells in healthy people across ages (dated by TCRdb to about 2015). The method behind the library was 5' RACE. Data came from an Illumina HiSeq 2500. A second PCR of about 7 to 12 cycles was run with a J-beta primer mix and a sample-barcoded 5' primer. In TCRdb, the public reads were trimmed at Q25 with fastp and aligned with MiXCR, with productive beta chains retained. Entries that share a CDR3 protein sequence are merged under the most common genes and DNA. The sample table records 720,000 or so distinct CDR3 sequences; around 41% of these occur just once. 30% of the sample belongs to the ten largest clones. The sequenced sample was blood. These TCRs come from a man at least 80 years old in good health.

The genes are TRBV6-2 or TRBV6-3 and TRBJ2-3; TRBD1 aligns across 7 bases. This CDR3 is built from 13 residues. Unmatched junction bases numbered 7, after V lost 6 bases and J lost 7 bases. Germline CDR1 is MNHEY and CDR2 is SVGEGT. The CDR3, as DNA: TGTGCCAGCAGCCCGACAGGGACAAATACGCAGTATTTT. Its translation is CASSPTGTNTQYF.

As to this clonotype: An end of the junction differs from the germline gene, which may be a read error. The gene calls are TRBV18 and TRBJ2-7; D is undetermined. CDR3 size: 14 residues. Germline-derived CDR1 and CDR2 are KGHSH and LQKENI. The CDR3 reads CASSPSSLTYERYF. For the CDR3, the DNA is TGTGCCAGCTCACCTTCTTCCCTCACCTACGAGCGGTACTTC.

This sequence joins TRBV12-3 or TRBV12-4 and TRBJ2-1; D perhaps matches TRBD2 (5 bases). V dropped 8 bases and J dropped 10 bases, with 6 bases sitting between them. The CDR3 covers 9 residues. The CDR3 DNA follows: TGTGCCAGCGGACTGGAGCAGTTCTTC. As protein: CASGLEQFF.

The V call is TRBV5-1, the J call TRBJ2-5; D is possibly TRBD1 (5 bases). The CDR3 is 13 amino acids. The V and J ends lost 5 bases and 1 base respectively, with 9 bases between them. CDR1 and CDR2 from the germline V gene are SGHRS and YFSETQ. The CDR3 bases are TGCGCCAGCAGGTTAGGGGCCCAAGAGACCCAGTACTTC. This translates into CASRLGAQETQYF.

This clonotype appeared a few times. This sequence joins TRBV12-3 or TRBV12-4 and TRBJ2-1; 8 bases match TRBD2. The CDR3 is made up of 14 amino acids. V lost 5 bases, J lost 7 bases, and 7 bases stayed unmatched. The CDR3 reads CASSTGGVGNEQFF. CDR3 coding DNA: TGTGCCAGCAGTACCGGGGGGGTCGGGAATGAGCAGTTCTTC.

The chain employs TRBV6-2 or TRBV6-3 and TRBJ2-4; the match to TRBD2 covers 9 bases. The CDR3 runs to 16 residues. CDR1 and CDR2 from the germline V gene are MNHEY and SVGEGT. With 2 bases clipped from V and 3 bases from J, the junction kept 5 bases outside the gene matches. The CDR3 is CASSYGLAGNKNIQYF. The CDR3 nucleotides are TGTGCCAGCAGTTACGGTCTAGCGGGGAACAAAAACATTCAGTACTTC.

The chain has TRBV14 and TRBJ2-7; 10 bases are a match to TRBD1. The CDR3 spans 16 residues. Germline lookup yields CDR1 SGHDN and CDR2 FVKESK. With 4 bases clipped from V and 0 bases from J, the junction kept 6 bases outside the gene matches. The CDR3 region is CASSPNWDRGSYEQYF. CDR3 in DNA: TGTGCCAGCAGCCCCAATTGGGACAGGGGCTCCTACGAGCAGTACTTC.

This chain uses TRBV4-2 with TRBJ2-5, with unresolved D. The CDR3 contains 13 residues. CDR1 and CDR2 from the germline V gene are LGHNA and YNFKEQ. V was cut by 3 bases and J by 5 bases, with 10 bases left in between. CDR3 region: CASSHRTGETQYF. The CDR3 DNA is TGTGCCAGCAGCCATAGGACCGGGGAGACCCAGTACTTC.

This clonotype came up many times. This chain joins TRBV6-5 and TRBJ2-3, with 7 bases that match TRBD2. Germline CDR1 is MNHEY and CDR2 is SVGAGI. The CDR3 extends over 16 amino acids. The V segment lost 4 bases and the J segment 2 bases; nucleotides outside the gene matches: 9. CDR3 nucleotide sequence: TGTGCCAGCAGTTCTCCAGAAGCGGGGCTCACAGATACGCAGTATTTT. This encodes CASSSPEAGLTDTQYF.